This note documents a single T cell receptor (beta chain) sequence. Its antigen remains unidentified. A quantitative 5'-RACE method, one with molecular barcodes, was used to make TCR beta libraries. TCRdb reanalysed the 5' RACE reads using MiXCR and keeps one entry per CDR3 protein. Of fewer than 400,000 distinct CDR3 sequences listed, roughly 14% are singletons. Germline V gene data show CDR1 as DFQATT and CDR2 as SNEGSKA (reference sequence). V was clipped by 5 bases and J by 9 bases, with 27 bases between them. The CDR3 consists of 16 residues. The data were obtained in a study of CD8 T cells in ankylosing spondylitis. Study-wide results and caveats: A motif of seven or eight highly homologous TCR beta variants was seen as apparently characteristic of ankylosing spondylitis blood. Earlier work had already found some motif variants in reactive arthritis synovial fluid and blood.

Material: blood, either unsorted or a sorted T cell fraction (not recorded which). The TCR was taken from a male donor with ankylosing spondylitis or in good health (not recorded which). The rearrangement joins TRBV20-1 to TRBJ2-3, with TRBD2 as a possible D gene (6 bases). CDR3 loop: CSALIPGAGIPGTQYF. CDR3 DNA: TGCAGTGCTCTGATTCCTGGGGCGGGGATCCCTGGGACGCAGTATTTT.